These 3 T cell receptor beta chains were all obtained from the same sample, sequenced in a study of CD8+ T cells in alopecia areata. Reverse transcribed after extraction, RNA yielded cDNA as the sequencing template. Sequenced by immunoSEQ multiplex PCR; TCRdb stores in-frame clones only, minus some. The sample has 200,000 to 250,000 clones, about 50% seen once. Treatment: oral pan-JAK inhibitor, 5-10 mg twice daily. This sample comprised CD4+ T cells sorted from blood, obtained at week 4, from a patient treated with tofacitinib. These TCRs come from a human donor with alopecia areata.

This clone has just a few counts. The chain uses TRBV28 and TRBJ1-1; 7 positions match TRBD1. CDR1 is MDHEN and CDR2 is SYDVKM in the germline V gene. V was pared by 5 bases and J by 11 bases, with 14 bases of the junction left unmatched. The CDR3 sequence is 14 residues long. DNA of the CDR3: TGTGCCAGCAGTCGGGACAGTGTAAATGCGAGGGCTTTCTTT. Protein product: CASSRDSVNARAFF.

Remarks on this clone: Additional DNA sequences in this sample encode the identical CDR3. The CDR3 is CASSLEGIQPQHF. The CDR3 coding sequence is TGTGCCAGCAGCTTAGAGGGAATTCAGCCCCAGCATTTT. This chain joins TRBV7-2 and TRBJ1-5; D gene unclear. Trimming removed 1 base at V and 6 bases at J, with 7 bases between. Germline CDR1 reads SGHTA; CDR2 reads FQGNSA. The CDR3 is 13 residues long.

The rearrangement links TRBV9 to TRBJ1-1; 10 bases match TRBD1. The CDR3 runs 14 residues. From germline, CDR1 is SGDLS and CDR2 YYNGEE. After removal of 4 bases from V and 7 bases from J, the junction contained 7 bases not matched to a gene. The CDR3 DNA sequence: TGTGCCAGCAGCCCCTGGACAGGGGGGAATGAAGCTTTCTTT. It is translated as CASSPWTGGNEAFF.